This is a list of T cell receptor beta chains from one sample in a study of control samples from healthy donors and cancer patients. Libraries were prepared by immunoSEQ multiplex PCR; TCRdb keeps only in-frame clonotypes and omits some of them. The sample lists about 160,000 clones, about 94% occurring once. Sample: blood. The receptors were sampled from an older woman in good health. CDR3s include the opening cysteine and the closing phenylalanine or tryptophan. The order of the fields is clone size, J gene, D gene, V gene, CDR3 protein, CDR3 DNA. A D gene is named only where the DNA matches it firmly. Clone size is not always given. Where it is, it says once, few, many or a class for expanded clones.

clone_size: -; j_call: TRBJ1-5; d_call: -; v_call: TRBV12-3/TRBV12-4; cdr3_aa: CASSPINQPQHF; cdr3_nt: TGTGCCAGCAGCCCAATCAATCAGCCCCAGCATTTT
clone_size: -; j_call: TRBJ2-1; d_call: -; v_call: TRBV7-3; cdr3_aa: CASSSPGLYNEQFF; cdr3_nt: TGTGCCAGCAGCTCTCCGGGCCTCTACAATGAGCAGTTCTTC
clone_size: -; j_call: TRBJ2-7; d_call: TRBD2; v_call: TRBV3-1/TRBV3-2; cdr3_aa: CASSQPEDGREQYF; cdr3_nt: TGTGCCAGCAGCCAACCCGAAGACGGGAGGGAGCAGTACTTC
clone_size: -; j_call: TRBJ1-2; d_call: TRBD1; v_call: TRBV18; cdr3_aa: CASSPLAQTGVPHHGYTF; cdr3_nt: TGTGCCAGCTCACCACTGGCCCAAACAGGGGTCCCCCATCATGGCTACACCTTC
clone_size: -; j_call: TRBJ2-1; d_call: -; v_call: TRBV2; cdr3_aa: CASTGDGNEQFF; cdr3_nt: TGTGCCAGCACGGGAGACGGGAATGAGCAGTTCTTC
clone_size: -; j_call: TRBJ2-4; d_call: -; v_call: TRBV18; cdr3_aa: CASSPTPGPGDIQYF; cdr3_nt: TGTGCCAGCTCACCTACCCCGGGCCCCGGGGACATTCAGTACTTC
clone_size: -; j_call: TRBJ1-5; d_call: TRBD1; v_call: TRBV7-9; cdr3_aa: CASSFGQGNMEPQHF; cdr3_nt: TGTGCCAGCAGCTTCGGACAGGGGAACATGGAGCCCCAGCATTTT
clone_size: -; j_call: TRBJ1-2; d_call: -; v_call: TRBV5-1; cdr3_aa: CPSKTTASYGHTF; cdr3_nt: TGCCCCAGCAAGACGACGGCCTCCTATGGTCACACCTTC
clone_size: -; j_call: TRBJ1-1; d_call: -; v_call: TRBV5-5; cdr3_aa: CASSLVGYTEAFF; cdr3_nt: TGTGCCAGCAGCTTGGTGGGGTACACTGAAGCTTTCTTT
clone_size: -; j_call: TRBJ2-1; d_call: TRBD1; v_call: TRBV5-1; cdr3_aa: CASSLGQGAYNEQFF; cdr3_nt: TGCGCCAGCAGCTTGGGACAGGGAGCCTACAATGAGCAGTTCTTC
clone_size: once; j_call: TRBJ1-1; d_call: TRBD1; v_call: TRBV11-3; cdr3_aa: CASSDHEGAAFF; cdr3_nt: TGTGCCAGCAGCGACCATGAGGGGGCCGCTTTCTTT
clone_size: few; j_call: TRBJ2-7; d_call: -; v_call: TRBV10-3; cdr3_aa: CAVTGGDTYEQYF; cdr3_nt: TGTGCCGTCACCGGCGGAGATACCTACGAGCAGTACTTC
clone_size: -; j_call: TRBJ2-2; d_call: -; v_call: TRBV7-2; cdr3_aa: CASSLGVTGTTGELFF; cdr3_nt: TGTGCCAGCAGCTTAGGAGTAACAGGGACGACCGGGGAGCTGTTTTTT
clone_size: -; j_call: TRBJ2-7; d_call: TRBD2; v_call: TRBV20-1; cdr3_aa: CSASSSLSGGSYEQYF; cdr3_nt: TGCAGTGCTAGTAGCTCCTTAAGCGGGGGTTCCTACGAGCAGTACTTC
clone_size: -; j_call: TRBJ1-3; d_call: -; v_call: TRBV11-2; cdr3_aa: CASSLGLWVSEGNTIYF; cdr3_nt: TGTGCCAGCAGCTTGGGGTTATGGGTGTCAGAAGGAAACACCATATATTTT
clone_size: -; j_call: TRBJ1-5; d_call: -; v_call: TRBV5-6; cdr3_aa: CASTSLSPGNQPQHF; cdr3_nt: TGTGCCAGCACCTCTCTTTCTCCGGGCAATCAGCCCCAGCATTTT
clone_size: once; j_call: TRBJ2-1; d_call: -; v_call: TRBV7-9; cdr3_aa: CASSLGVGAGPYNEQFF; cdr3_nt: TGTGCCAGCAGCTTAGGGGTCGGAGCGGGCCCATACAATGAGCAGTTCTTC
clone_size: -; j_call: TRBJ1-2; d_call: -; v_call: TRBV10-3; cdr3_aa: CAISVGPGSGNGYTF; cdr3_nt: TGTGCCATCAGTGTGGGCCCCGGTTCGGGGAACGGCTACACCTTC
clone_size: -; j_call: TRBJ2-3; d_call: -; v_call: TRBV5-1; cdr3_aa: CASSVPGQVTDTQYF; cdr3_nt: TGCGCCAGCAGCGTTCCGGGACAAGTTACAGATACGCAGTATTTT
clone_size: -; j_call: TRBJ2-5; d_call: -; v_call: TRBV5-6; cdr3_aa: CASSSSPGAWETQYF; cdr3_nt: TGTGCCAGCAGCTCCAGTCCGGGCGCGTGGGAGACCCAGTACTTC
clone_size: -; j_call: TRBJ1-2; d_call: -; v_call: TRBV4-3; cdr3_aa: CASSQDGNYGYTF; cdr3_nt: TGCGCCAGCAGCCAAGATGGGAACTATGGCTACACCTTC
clone_size: once; j_call: TRBJ1-5; d_call: -; v_call: TRBV11-2; cdr3_aa: CASSYQGFYSNQPQHF; cdr3_nt: TGTGCCAGCAGCTATCAGGGCTTCTATAGCAATCAGCCCCAGCATTTT
clone_size: -; j_call: TRBJ2-5; d_call: TRBD1; v_call: TRBV12-3/TRBV12-4; cdr3_aa: CASSIKTGTGGDF; cdr3_nt: TGTGCCAGCAGTATAAAAACCGGGACAGGAGGAGACTTC
clone_size: -; j_call: TRBJ1-1; d_call: -; v_call: TRBV5-8; cdr3_aa: CASSLGRAWGLAFF; cdr3_nt: TGTGCCAGCAGCTTGGGTCGTGCGTGGGGGCTGGCTTTCTTT
clone_size: -; j_call: TRBJ2-2; d_call: TRBD1; v_call: TRBV5-1; cdr3_aa: CASSGPDRGNTGELFF; cdr3_nt: TGCGCCAGCAGCGGTCCCGACAGGGGGAACACCGGGGAGCTGTTTTTT
clone_size: -; j_call: TRBJ2-7; d_call: -; v_call: TRBV7-2; cdr3_aa: CASRSGLFQDEQYF; cdr3_nt: TGTGCCAGCAGATCGGGGTTATTTCAGGACGAGCAGTACTTC
clone_size: -; j_call: TRBJ2-2; d_call: TRBD1; v_call: TRBV19; cdr3_aa: CASSSGTGIGELFF; cdr3_nt: TGTGCCAGTAGTTCGGGGACAGGGATCGGGGAGCTGTTTTTT
clone_size: -; j_call: TRBJ1-3; d_call: -; v_call: TRBV19; cdr3_aa: CASSPPRRTYSGNTIYF; cdr3_nt: TGTGCCAGTAGCCCCCCCCGGAGAACATACTCTGGAAACACCATATATTTT
clone_size: -; j_call: TRBJ2-7; d_call: -; v_call: TRBV2; cdr3_aa: CASRVPGADEQYF; cdr3_nt: TGTGCCAGCAGAGTTCCGGGGGCTGACGAGCAGTACTTC
clone_size: -; j_call: TRBJ1-1; d_call: TRBD1; v_call: TRBV11-2; cdr3_aa: CASSLVAGGWTEAFF; cdr3_nt: TGTGCCAGCAGCTTGGTGGCAGGGGGCTGGACTGAAGCTTTCTTT
clone_size: -; j_call: TRBJ2-7; d_call: TRBD2; v_call: TRBV4-3; cdr3_aa: CASSQDIGGGVSYEQYF; cdr3_nt: TGCGCCAGCAGCCAAGATATTGGCGGGGGGGTTTCCTACGAGCAGTACTTC
clone_size: -; j_call: TRBJ1-6; d_call: -; v_call: TRBV7-2; cdr3_aa: CASSLSGLISPLHF; cdr3_nt: TGTGCCAGCAGCTTATCAGGTCTAATTTCCCCCCTCCACTTT
clone_size: -; j_call: TRBJ2-3; d_call: -; v_call: TRBV2; cdr3_aa: CASSVGSSTDTQYF; cdr3_nt: TGTGCCAGCAGTGTGGGATCTAGCACAGATACGCAGTATTTT
clone_size: -; j_call: TRBJ2-3; d_call: TRBD2; v_call: TRBV7-6; cdr3_aa: CASSLAPTGIAGGTDTQYF; cdr3_nt: TGTGCCAGCAGCTTAGCTCCTACAGGGATAGCGGGGGGCACAGATACGCAGTATTTT
clone_size: -; j_call: TRBJ2-2; d_call: TRBD2; v_call: TRBV5-1; cdr3_aa: CASSLDGSGDPNTGELFF; cdr3_nt: TGCGCCAGCAGCTTGGATGGTAGCGGGGACCCGAACACCGGGGAGCTGTTTTTT